The 24 T cell receptor beta chains presented below share a single source sample, sequenced in a study of radiotherapy plus CTLA-4 blockade in lung cancer. The assay was immunoSEQ multiplex PCR, and TCRdb's table has in-frame clones only and misses some. The repertoire has about 28,000 clones, 65% to 80% of them found once; the top ten carry around 7.7%. Sample: peripheral blood, taken from a patient treated with radiotherapy plus ipilimumab. Source of these receptors: a human donor with non-small cell lung cancer who had stable disease on radiotherapy plus ipilimumab.

This chain links TRBV5-1 with TRBJ1-6; 7 bases agree with TRBD1. The CDR3 covers 16 residues. Germline V gene sequence: CDR1 SGHRS, CDR2 YFSETQ. V was pared by 3 bases and J by 0 bases, with 3 bases of the junction left unmatched. CDR3 nucleotide sequence: TGCGCCAGCAGCTCGGGGACAGCCTCCTATAATTCACCCCTCCACTTT. It is translated as CASSSGTASYNSPLHF.

This chain joins TRBV7-9 and TRBJ1-1; D is undetermined. The CDR3 is 16 residues long. The V end was cut by 5 bases, the J end by 2 bases, with 18 bases between. Per germline, CDR1 SEHNR and CDR2 FQNEAQ (reference sequence). The CDR3 protein is CASSPARGFLNTEAFF. The DNA of the CDR3 is TGTGCCAGCAGCCCCGCCAGAGGTTTCTTAAACACTGAAGCTTTCTTT.

V is TRBV6-1 and J is TRBJ1-6; 8 nucleotides line up with TRBD1. CDR3 length: 13 amino acids. Per germline, CDR1 MNHNS and CDR2 SASEGT. Trimming at V came to 8 bases and at J to 5 bases, leaving 2 bases not matched to a gene. The CDR3 sequence: CASATGDNSPLHF. CDR3 coding DNA: TGTGCCAGCGCGACAGGGGATAATTCACCCCTCCACTTT.

The rearrangement links TRBV28 to TRBJ1-2; 10 bases agree with TRBD1. CDR3 length equals 17 residues. CDR1 is MDHEN, CDR2 SYDVKM, per germline. The V segment lost 7 bases and the J segment 0 bases; nucleotides outside the gene matches: 11. The CDR3 DNA sequence: TGTGCCAGCAACCCGACAGGGGGCTTATTAGCTAACTATGGCTACACCTTC. It translates to CASNPTGGLLANYGYTF.

The V and J genes are TRBV11-2 and TRBJ2-3; TRBD1 might be the D (6 bases). Germline-derived CDR1 and CDR2 are SGHAT and FQNNGV. V was cut by 3 bases and J by 9 bases, with 10 bases left in between. CDR3 length: 12 amino acids. The chain's CDR3 is CASSLTGDTQYF. In nucleotides, the CDR3 is TGTGCCAGCAGCTTGACAGGAGACACGCAGTATTTT.

The chain links TRBV5-1 to TRBJ1-3; no definite D call. V was pared by 3 bases and J by 0 bases, with 13 bases between. The CDR3 covers 16 residues. Germline V gene sequence: CDR1 SGHRS, CDR2 YFSETQ. CDR3 sequence: CASSSQEGSSGNTIYF. In DNA form, the CDR3 reads TGCGCCAGCAGCTCCCAGGAAGGATCCTCTGGAAACACCATATATTTT.

The chain carries TRBV18 and TRBJ2-3; 10 bases agree with TRBD2. Germline-derived CDR1 and CDR2 are KGHSH and LQKENI. The trim removed 3 bases at V and 5 bases at J, leaving 8 bases unmatched. The CDR3 runs to 16 residues. The CDR3 spells CASSPPSGGGGDTQYF. Written as DNA, the CDR3 is TGTGCCAGCTCACCGCCCAGCGGGGGGGGAGGAGATACGCAGTATTTT.

The chain joins TRBV6-5 to TRBJ1-1; D gene ambiguous. The CDR3 loop spans 14 amino acids. Germline V gene data show CDR1 as MNHEY and CDR2 as SVGAGI. Deletions cut 3 bases from V and 1 base from J, with 9 bases between. CDR3: CASSYRIENTEAFF. In nucleotides, the CDR3 is TGTGCCAGCAGTTATCGAATAGAGAACACTGAAGCTTTCTTT.

V and J are TRBV10-3 and TRBJ1-2, with TRBD1 as a possible D gene (5 bases). Trimming took off 10 bases at V and 1 base at J, with 25 bases between the two ends. CDR1 and CDR2 from the germline V gene are ENHRY and SYGVKD. This CDR3 contains 17 residues. The DNA of the CDR3 is TGTGCCACCCGAAGGCGGGCCCTGGGGCAAAATAACTATGGCTACACCTTC. This encodes CATRRRALGQNNYGYTF.

The chain uses TRBV27 and TRBJ1-6; D uncertain. Germline V gene lookup returns CDR1 MNHEY and CDR2 SMNVEV (reference sequence). V was clipped by 3 bases and J by 7 bases, with 10 bases between them. The CDR3 is 14 residues long. The CDR3 reads CASSLSGRNSPLHF. As DNA, the CDR3 is TGTGCCAGCAGTTTGAGTGGGAGAAATTCACCCCTCCACTTT.

The V gene is TRBV5-7, the J gene TRBJ2-5; D is undetermined. TRBV5-7 is treated as an ORF (open reading frame) with a function not yet certain. The CDR3 is 13 residues long. Trimming pared 3 bases from V and 5 bases from J, leaving 11 bases between. CDR3: CASSSQGKETQYF. The CDR3 nucleotides read TGTGCCAGCAGCTCCCAAGGAAAGGAGACCCAGTACTTC.

This sequence joins TRBV6-1 and TRBJ2-1; D remains unclear. There are 16 residues in the CDR3. Germline CDR1 reads MNHNS; CDR2 reads SASEGT. Trimming pared 3 bases from V and 2 bases from J, leaving 14 bases between. This CDR3 is CASSDQPTSAYNEQFF. The CDR3 DNA is TGTGCCAGCAGTGATCAGCCCACGTCGGCCTACAATGAGCAGTTCTTC.

This chain connects TRBV11-2 to TRBJ2-2; the match to TRBD1 covers 10 bases. In germline, CDR1 is SGHAT, CDR2 FQNNGV. V shed 4 bases and J 3 bases; nucleotides not matched to a gene: 5. The CDR3 contains 16 residues. In nucleotides, the CDR3 is TGTGCCAGCAGCTCACGACAGGGGGCGGACACCGGGGAGCTGTTTTTT. Amino acids: CASSSRQGADTGELFF.

The chain has TRBV7-8 and TRBJ2-7; D is uncertain. Trimming left V 3 bases short and J 5 bases short, with 11 bases between. Germline V gene sequence: CDR1 SGHVS, CDR2 FQNEAQ. The CDR3 runs 13 residues. CDR3 region: CASSFAGVNEQYV. The CDR3 bases are TGTGCCAGCAGCTTTGCCGGAGTGAACGAGCAGTACGTC.

The rearrangement links TRBV10-1 to TRBJ2-3; TRBD1 might be the D (6 bases). Germline assignment: CDR1 WNHNN and CDR2 SYGVQD (reference sequence). This CDR3 contains 14 residues. Trimming left V 5 bases short and J 2 bases short, with 11 bases between. This CDR3 is CASSTGFPTDTQYF. The CDR3 DNA sequence: TGCGCCAGCAGTACAGGGTTCCCCACAGATACGCAGTATTTT.

The chain uses TRBV9 and TRBJ1-2, with D uncertain. This CDR3 is 14 amino acids long. Germline V gene lookup returns CDR1 SGDLS and CDR2 YYNGEE. Trimming stripped 0 bases from V and 2 bases from J, with 8 bases between. CDR3 sequence (DNA): TGTGCCAGCAGCGTAGGGGGAGCAAACTATGGCTACACCTTC. It translates to CASSVGGANYGYTF.

This chain connects TRBV19 to TRBJ1-5; 8 bases fit TRBD1. Per germline, CDR1 LNHDA and CDR2 SQIVND (reference sequence). This CDR3 has 14 amino acids. With 9 bases clipped from V and 4 bases from J, the junction kept 8 bases outside the gene matches. Written as DNA, the CDR3 is TGTGCCAGCTCGACAGGGGTAGATAATCAGCCCCAGCATTTT. This encodes CASSTGVDNQPQHF.

The chain employs TRBV28 and TRBJ1-2; possible D gene TRBD1, 6 bases. V lost 11 bases to trimming and J lost 8 bases, with 21 bases between them. Germline V gene sequence: CDR1 MDHEN, CDR2 SYDVKM. The CDR3 has 13 amino acids. The CDR3 coding sequence is TGTGCCGCCCGTCTTTTGACAGGTCAGGGCTACACCTTC. It is translated as CAARLLTGQGYTF.

V gene TRBV5-6 combines with J gene TRBJ2-2; TRBD1 or TRBD2 may be the D gene (5 bases each). From germline, CDR1 is SGHDT and CDR2 YYEEEE. The V and J ends lost 2 bases and 0 bases respectively, with 8 bases between them. This CDR3 is built from 15 residues. The CDR3 DNA reads TGTGCCAGCAGCTTCCAGGGACCGAACACCGGGGAGCTGTTTTTT. Translated, it gives CASSFQGPNTGELFF.

CDR3 DNA: TGTGCCAGCAGCTTAAGGGGAGGAGAGACCCAGTACTTC. It translates to CASSLRGGETQYF. V usage is TRBV7-2 and J usage is TRBJ2-5; tentatively, D is TRBD2 (6 bases). Trimming removed 2 bases from V and 4 bases from J, with 8 bases in between. CDR3 size: 13 residues. Germline V gene sequence: CDR1 SGHTA, CDR2 FQGNSA.

This clone has only a few counts. The chain combines TRBV19 with TRBJ1-2; D possibly corresponds to TRBD1 (5 bases). V was trimmed by 3 bases and J by 4 bases, leaving 15 bases between them. The CDR3 is made up of 15 amino acids. Germline-derived CDR1 and CDR2 are LNHDA and SQIVND (reference sequence). The CDR3 DNA reads TGTGCCAGTAGTATGGGAGTCGGGACTCGCTATGGCTACACCTTC. This encodes CASSMGVGTRYGYTF.

V usage is TRBV5-1 and J usage is TRBJ1-6, with D perhaps matching TRBD1 (5 bases). Trimming removed 4 bases from V and 5 bases from J, with 13 bases in between. CDR3 size: 15 residues. CDR1 SGHRS and CDR2 YFSETQ come from the germline V gene. CDR3 in amino acids: CASSVSWGDNSPLHF. CDR3 DNA sequence: TGCGCCAGCAGCGTTTCGTGGGGGGATAATTCACCCCTCCACTTT.

This chain links TRBV7-3 with TRBJ1-1; D is ambiguous. CDR1 is SGHTA, CDR2 FQGTGA, per germline. Between the trimmed V and J ends, which lost 1 base and 1 base, there was a span of 7 bases. The CDR3 has 14 amino acids. DNA for the CDR3: TGTGCCAGCAGCTTAAGCGGCAAGAACACTGAAGCTTTCTTT. This sequence encodes CASSLSGKNTEAFF.

This chain joins TRBV5-1 and TRBJ2-4, with 7 bases that match TRBD2. The CDR3 covers 17 residues. From germline, CDR1 is SGHRS and CDR2 YFSETQ. V lost 0 bases to trimming and J lost 3 bases; unmatched junction nucleotides: 9. The CDR3 sequence: CASSLGEGAGGKNIQYF. The CDR3 DNA sequence: TGCGCCAGCAGCTTGGGGGAGGGAGCCGGGGGCAAAAACATTCAGTACTTC. Based on the CDR3 plus reference TRBV5-1 and TRBJ2-4, the full variable domain is KAGVTQTPRYLIKTRGQQVTLSCSPISGHRSVSWYQQTPGQGLQFLFEYFSETQRNKGNFPGRFSGRQFSNSRSEMNVSTLELGDSALYLCASSLGEGAGGKNIQYFGAGTRLSVL.